These 21 T cell receptor beta chains originate from one sample sequenced in a study of cytomegalovirus exposure and HLA in healthy donors. Here immunoSEQ multiplex PCR was the method, and the copy in TCRdb shows in-frame clones only, minus some. The repertoire consists of about 150,000 clones, with 85% to 90% occurring once and the leading ten covering 5.5% to 7%. The sequenced material came from PBMCs. The receptor set was obtained from a woman aged 25 to 39 in good health and CMV-seropositive.

The chain combines TRBV15 with TRBJ2-7, with D perhaps matching TRBD2 (7 bases). V lost 3 bases, J lost 5 bases, and 14 bases lay in between. The CDR3 spans 14 residues. The germline V gene has CDR1 LNHNV and CDR2 YYDKDF (reference sequence). The CDR3 nucleotides read TGTGCCACCAGCAGCGGGGGGCTCTTGAACGAGCAGTACTTC. Its protein is CATSSGGLLNEQYF.

This chain uses TRBV14 with TRBJ2-3; TRBD2 matches 8 bases. Germline V CDR1 and CDR2: SGHDN, FVKESK. The trim removed 0 bases at V and 1 base at J, leaving 12 bases unmatched. The CDR3 has 19 residues. This chain's CDR3 is CASSQELAGGAFGTDTQYF. For the CDR3, the DNA is TGTGCCAGCAGCCAAGAATTGGCCGGGGGGGCGTTCGGCACAGATACGCAGTATTTT.

This chain connects TRBV6-5 to TRBJ1-1; TRBD1 might be the D (6 bases). V lost 6 bases to trimming and J lost 1 base, with 12 bases between them. CDR3 length: 14 amino acids. CDR1 and CDR2 (germline): MNHEY, SVGAGI. CDR3: CASRKQGPNTEAFF. CDR3 coding DNA: TGTGCCAGCAGAAAACAGGGCCCGAACACTGAAGCTTTCTTT.

DNA of the CDR3: TGTGCCAGCAGTTACGCAGCGGGAGAAAAGTACGAGCAGTACTTC. It is translated as CASSYAAGEKYEQYF. The chain combines TRBV6-5 with TRBJ2-7; 8 positions agree with TRBD2. The J segment lost 4 bases and the V segment lost 2 bases, leaving 7 bases of the junction unmatched. CDR1 is MNHEY and CDR2 is SVGAGI in the germline V gene. The CDR3 is 15 amino acids.

Here the CDR3 reads CASSAAGLTDYYGYTF. The CDR3, as DNA: TGTGCCAGCAGCGCCGCCGGACTGACTGATTACTATGGCTACACCTTC. This chain connects TRBV28 to TRBJ1-2; D remains unclear. The CDR3 contains 16 residues. Germline V gives CDR1 MDHEN, CDR2 SYDVKM. V was cut by 6 bases and J by 3 bases, with 20 bases left in between.

The chain has TRBV4-1 and TRBJ2-3; 8 bases are shared with TRBD1. In germline, CDR1 is MGHRA, CDR2 YSYEKL. This CDR3 comprises 15 residues. The junction had 7 bases not matched to a gene; V was cut back by 5 bases and J by 3 bases. CDR3 bases: TGCGCCAGCAGCTTCCCCGGACAGGGAACAGATACGCAGTATTTT. This codes for CASSFPGQGTDTQYF.

DNA for the CDR3: TGTGCCAGCAGCTCAGGTCCATCCTACGAGCAGTACTTC. Amino acid sequence: CASSSGPSYEQYF. V and J are TRBV5-6 and TRBJ2-7; D ambiguous. The CDR3 runs 13 residues. Germline V lookup: CDR1 SGHDT, CDR2 YYEEEE. The V and J ends lost 3 bases and 1 base respectively, with 8 bases between them.

V and J are TRBV27 and TRBJ2-7; 7 nucleotides match TRBD2. Trimming at V came to 4 bases and at J to 9 bases, leaving 12 bases not matched to a gene. Germline CDR1 MNHEY, CDR2 SMNVEV (reference sequence). The CDR3 is 14 amino acids. CDR3 loop: CASSWRGSPPRQYF. The CDR3 bases are TGTGCCAGCAGTTGGCGCGGGAGTCCCCCTCGGCAGTACTTC.

The chain links TRBV5-1 to TRBJ2-7; 7 bases match TRBD2. CDR3 size: 15 residues. The V and J ends lost 0 bases and 1 base, in that order; junction bases with no gene match: 4. From germline, CDR1 is SGHRS and CDR2 YFSETQ. CDR3: CASSLGAGRSYEQYF. The CDR3 region has the DNA TGCGCCAGCAGCTTGGGAGCGGGAAGGTCCTACGAGCAGTACTTC.

In its sample, this clone was seen once. The chain links TRBV5-5 to TRBJ2-3, with 7 positions matching TRBD1. There are 16 residues in the CDR3. The junction had 9 bases not matched to a gene; V was cut back by 3 bases and J by 2 bases. Germline values: CDR1 SGHKS, CDR2 YYEKEE (reference sequence). The CDR3 DNA sequence: TGTGCCAGCAGCTCCTCGACAGGGTGGACCACAGATACGCAGTATTTT. Protein product: CASSSSTGWTTDTQYF.

The rearrangement links TRBV27 to TRBJ2-2, with D uncertain. Looked up from germline, CDR1 is MNHEY and CDR2 is SMNVEV (reference sequence). The CDR3 length is 13 residues. V was trimmed by 0 bases and J by 3 bases, leaving 2 bases between them. As DNA, the CDR3 is TGTGCCAGCAGTTTATCCGACACCGGGGAGCTGTTTTTT. Its translation: CASSLSDTGELFF.

The chain uses TRBV2 and TRBJ2-6; no definite D call. V lost 8 bases, J lost 2 bases, and 13 bases lay in between. The CDR3 runs to 15 residues. The germline gives CDR1 SNHLY, CDR2 FYNNEI. The CDR3: CASFSGLTGANVLTF. DNA of the CDR3: TGTGCCAGCTTCTCGGGTTTGACTGGGGCCAACGTCCTGACTTTC.

This rearrangement joins TRBV5-1 to TRBJ2-3; D is unresolved. This CDR3 is 17 amino acids long. The germline CDR1 and CDR2 sequences are SGHRS and YFSETQ. Trimming pared 0 bases from V and 2 bases from J, leaving 16 bases between. CDR3 protein: CASSLAVAGYNTDTQYF. The CDR3 nucleotides are TGCGCCAGCAGCTTGGCTGTGGCAGGATATAACACAGATACGCAGTATTTT.

The CDR3 spells CASSPRLAGVGQETQYF. The CDR3 DNA follows: TGTGCCAGCAGTCCTCGACTAGCGGGGGTTGGGCAAGAGACCCAGTACTTC. The chain recombines TRBV27 with TRBJ2-5; 12 nucleotides match TRBD2. V was clipped by 5 bases and J by 2 bases; unmatched bases: 9. CDR1 is MNHEY and CDR2 is SMNVEV in the germline V gene (reference sequence). The CDR3 sequence is 17 residues long.

DNA of the CDR3: TGTGCCACCAGCAGAGATCAACAAGAGACCCAGTACTTC. Its protein product is CATSRDQQETQYF. The chain has TRBV15 and TRBJ2-5; D call uncertain. Germline V gives CDR1 LNHNV, CDR2 YYDKDF (reference sequence). The V gene lost 0 bases and the J gene lost 2 bases, with 4 bases spanning the gap. The CDR3 length is 13 residues.

The CDR3 is CASSRRPVNTGELFF. CDR3 DNA sequence: TGTGCCAGCAGCCGCAGGCCGGTGAACACCGGGGAGCTGTTTTTT. The V gene is TRBV11-1, the J gene TRBJ2-2, with D unresolved. Trimming pared 5 bases from V and 1 base from J, leaving 11 bases between. CDR1 and CDR2 (germline): SGHAT, FQDESV (reference sequence). CDR3 length: 15 residues.

This chain uses TRBV2 with TRBJ2-1; a weak D match, TRBD2 (6 bases). The CDR3 is 14 residues long. The germline V gene has CDR1 SNHLY and CDR2 FYNNEI. Trimming stripped 7 bases from V and 2 bases from J, with 12 bases between. The CDR3, as DNA: TGTGCCAGCAAGGGGTCGGGGGCCTACAATGAGCAGTTCTTC. Translation: CASKGSGAYNEQFF. The full variable domain, its missing parts supplied by reference TRBV2 and TRBJ2-1, is EPEVTQTPSHQVTQMGQEVILRCVPISNHLYFYWYRQILGQKVEFLVSFYNNEISEKSEIFDDQFSVERPDGSNFTLKIRSTKLEDSAMYFCASKGSGAYNEQFFGPGTRLTVL.

This chain joins TRBV5-1 and TRBJ2-5; tentative D call: TRBD2 (6 bases). The length of the CDR3 is 14 residues. Germline loops: CDR1 SGHRS, CDR2 YFSETQ. Trimming pared 3 bases from V and 4 bases from J, leaving 13 bases between. The CDR3: CASSSGGLGETQYF. In DNA form, the CDR3 reads TGCGCCAGCAGCTCCGGGGGTCTCGGAGAGACCCAGTACTTC.

The chain joins TRBV5-4 to TRBJ1-6, with no clear D. There are 14 residues in the CDR3. Germline CDR1 reads SGHNT; CDR2 reads YYREEE (reference sequence). Trimming shortened V by 4 bases and J by 10 bases, and 15 bases separated the two germline ends. CDR3 residues: CASSPRPGRSPLHF. In DNA, the CDR3 is TGTGCCAGCAGCCCGCGTCCGGGGAGATCACCCCTCCACTTT.

The chain combines TRBV27 with TRBJ2-7; D is ambiguous. Between the trimmed V and J ends, which lost 6 bases and 2 bases, there was a span of 17 bases. CDR3 size: 15 residues. Germline CDR1 MNHEY, CDR2 SMNVEV (reference sequence). CDR3 loop: CASRKVLNSPYEQYF. CDR3 coding DNA: TGTGCCAGCAGGAAAGTCCTAAATTCCCCCTACGAGCAGTACTTC.

The chain joins TRBV23-1 to TRBJ1-5; 9 nucleotides align to TRBD1. TRBV23-1 is an ORF; its function is uncertain. V lost 3 bases to trimming and J lost 4 bases; unmatched junction nucleotides: 10. The CDR3 is 17 residues long. The CDR3: CASSQVTGGCRNQPQHF. CDR3 in DNA: TGCGCCAGCAGTCAGGTGACAGGGGGTTGTCGGAATCAGCCCCAGCATTTT.